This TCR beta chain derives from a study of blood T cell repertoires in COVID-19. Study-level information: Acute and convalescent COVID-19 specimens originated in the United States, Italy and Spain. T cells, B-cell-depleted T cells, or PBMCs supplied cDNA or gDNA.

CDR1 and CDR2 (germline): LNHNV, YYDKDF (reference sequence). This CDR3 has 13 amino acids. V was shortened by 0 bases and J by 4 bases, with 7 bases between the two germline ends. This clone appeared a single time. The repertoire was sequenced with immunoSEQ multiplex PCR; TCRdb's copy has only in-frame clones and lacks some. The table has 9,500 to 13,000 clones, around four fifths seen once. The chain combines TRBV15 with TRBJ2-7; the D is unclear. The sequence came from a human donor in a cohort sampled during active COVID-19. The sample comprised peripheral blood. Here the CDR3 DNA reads TGTGCCACCAGCAGAGATCTTCGTTACGAGCAGTACTTC. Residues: CATSRDLRYEQYF. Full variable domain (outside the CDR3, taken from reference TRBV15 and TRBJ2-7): DAMVIQNPRYQVTQFGKPVTLSCSQTLNHNVMYWYQQKSSQAPKLLFHYYDKDFNNEADTPDNFQSRRPNTSFCFLDIRSPGLGDTAMYLCATSRDLRYEQYFGPGTRLTVT.